One and the same sample provided the 6 T cell receptor beta chains below, sequenced in a study of blood T cell repertoires in COVID-19. Here immunoSEQ multiplex PCR was the method, and the copy in TCRdb shows in-frame clones only, minus some. The table shows 200,000 to 250,000 clones, with approximately 84% occurring only once. The material sequenced was peripheral blood. The origin of the receptors is a woman of 80 years or more with acute or convalescent COVID-19.

J is TRBJ2-1 and V is TRBV11-1; possibly TRBD2 for D (5 bases). Germline V lookup: CDR1 SGHAT, CDR2 FQDESV (reference sequence). CDR3 length: 12 residues. Trimming pared 1 base from V and 8 bases from J, leaving 6 bases between. Written as DNA, the CDR3 is TGTGCCAGCAGCTTAGAGAGGGATGAGCAGTTCTTC. This encodes CASSLERDEQFF.

The genes are TRBV29-1 and TRBJ2-1; 8 nucleotides agree with TRBD2. V lost 4 bases and J lost 2; bases outside the gene matches: 10. This CDR3 region has 16 residues. The germline CDR1 and CDR2 sequences are SQVTM and ANQGSEA. This CDR3 is CSVGPTWTSTYNEQFF. The DNA for the CDR3 is TGCAGCGTTGGCCCTACCTGGACTAGCACCTACAATGAGCAGTTCTTC.

The V and J genes are TRBV3-1 (or the pseudogene TRBV3-2) and TRBJ2-7, with TRBD1 matching 7 bases. V lost 0 bases, J lost 2 bases, and 19 bases stayed unmatched. This CDR3 region has 20 residues. The germline gives CDR1 LGHDT, CDR2 YNNKEL (reference sequence). The CDR3 here is CASSQDQPGQARRAAYEQYF. CDR3 bases: TGTGCCAGCAGCCAAGACCAACCAGGACAGGCCCGACGGGCGGCCTACGAGCAGTACTTC.

The V and J genes are TRBV28 and TRBJ1-1; possible D gene TRBD1, 5 bases. The CDR3 has 14 residues. Germline V gene sequence: CDR1 MDHEN, CDR2 SYDVKM. Deletions cut 8 bases from V and 3 bases from J, with 16 bases between. The CDR3: CASGSTGRDTEAFF. CDR3 coding DNA: TGTGCCAGCGGGTCCACAGGACGGGACACTGAAGCTTTCTTT.

The chain couples TRBV5-1 to TRBJ2-3; 7 nucleotides align to TRBD2. The CDR3 sequence is 17 residues long. Per the germline V gene, CDR1 is SGHRS and CDR2 is YFSETQ. With 4 bases clipped from V and 0 bases from J, the junction kept 11 bases outside the gene matches. In nucleotides, the CDR3 is TGCGCCAGCAGCCATGGTCAACTAGCGACTAGCACAGATACGCAGTATTTT. Protein: CASSHGQLATSTDTQYF.

The V call is TRBV5-5, the J call TRBJ2-1; TRBD2 matches at 13 bases. The V gene's germline CDR1 is SGHKS and CDR2 YYEKEE (reference sequence). The CDR3 runs to 15 residues. The trim removed 5 bases at V and 9 bases at J, leaving 8 bases unmatched. Here the CDR3 reads CASSQLAGGPGEQFF. Written as DNA, the CDR3 is TGTGCCAGCAGTCAACTAGCGGGGGGGCCGGGTGAGCAGTTCTTC.